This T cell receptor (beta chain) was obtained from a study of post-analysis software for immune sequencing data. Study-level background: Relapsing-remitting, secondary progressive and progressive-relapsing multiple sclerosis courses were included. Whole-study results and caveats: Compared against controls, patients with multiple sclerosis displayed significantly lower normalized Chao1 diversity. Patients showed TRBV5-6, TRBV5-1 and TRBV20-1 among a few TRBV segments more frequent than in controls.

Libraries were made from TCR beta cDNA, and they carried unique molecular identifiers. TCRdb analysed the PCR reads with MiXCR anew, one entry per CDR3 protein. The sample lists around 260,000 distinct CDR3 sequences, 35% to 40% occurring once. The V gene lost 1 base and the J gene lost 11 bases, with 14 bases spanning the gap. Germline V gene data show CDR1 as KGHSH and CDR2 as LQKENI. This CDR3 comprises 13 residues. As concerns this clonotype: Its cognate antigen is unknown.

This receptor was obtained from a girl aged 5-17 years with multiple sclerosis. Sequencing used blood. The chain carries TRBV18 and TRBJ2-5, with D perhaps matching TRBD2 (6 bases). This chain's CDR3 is CASSPRAGSEQYF. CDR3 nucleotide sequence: TGTGCCAGCTCACCACGGGCGGGGAGTGAGCAGTACTTC.